This T cell receptor (beta chain) was identified in a study of blood T cell repertoires in COVID-19. At the level of the study: Nucleic acid was either cDNA or gDNA, and it came from T cells, B-cell-depleted T cells, or PBMCs.

Authors' analysis steps: Amplification of reference gene primers provided the estimated nucleated cell counts. Measured with immunoSEQ multiplex PCR; TCRdb has only the in-frame clones, and not every one. V and J calls and clone size are those listed in that table; D and trimming were worked out from the DNA. The table lists about 300,000 clones, about four fifths of them singletons. Trimming shortened V by 0 bases and J by 6 bases, and 18 bases separated the two germline ends. CDR1 is SGHRS, CDR2 YFSETQ, per germline. The CDR3 totals 17 residues. The sequence derives from a woman aged 50 to 65 who had recovered from COVID-19. The chain couples TRBV5-1 to TRBJ2-2; D gene unclear. Material: peripheral blood. The CDR3 here is CASSLVRGDAFAGELFF. The CDR3, as DNA: TGCGCCAGCAGCTTGGTACGTGGAGACGCATTCGCCGGGGAGCTGTTTTTT.